This T cell receptor beta chain is from a study of blood T cell repertoires in COVID-19. Across the whole study: Nucleic acid was either cDNA or gDNA, and it came from T cells, B-cell-depleted T cells, or PBMCs.

In the study's own analysis: Reference gene primers were amplified, and this amplification served to estimate nucleated cell counts. Data came from immunoSEQ multiplex PCR; TCRdb stores just in-frame clones and leaves some out. The V and J calls and the clone size are those of that table, but D and trimming were determined from the DNA. The sample includes about 68,000 clones, about nine tenths seen only once; the top ten take 6.9%. Germline CDR1 is SGHRS and CDR2 is YFSETQ. The ends lost 5 bases at V and 4 bases at J; junction bases unmatched: 19. The CDR3 loop spans 19 amino acids. The chain uses TRBV5-1 and TRBJ1-3, with 9 positions matching TRBD1. The TCR was taken from a human donor in a cohort sampled during active COVID-19. Material for sequencing was peripheral blood. In DNA form, the CDR3 reads TGCGCCAGCAGTACGGGGGCCTGGGACAGGGCTCGCTCCGGAAACACCATATATTTT. Translation: CASSTGAWDRARSGNTIYF.